The present entry profiles one T cell receptor beta chain with its context. Its antigen is unknown. Data came from immunoSEQ multiplex PCR; TCRdb stores just in-frame clones and leaves some out. The sample holds 120,000 or so clones, 89% seen once. Trimming took off 3 bases at V and 3 bases at J, with 21 bases between the two ends. Germline assignment: CDR1 SGHAT and CDR2 FQNNGV. The CDR3 length is 18 residues. These data originate in a study of T cell responses to AZD1222 COVID-19 vaccine. General study findings and limits: White British ancestry dominated among donors, who included more females, and clonal diversity was possibly underestimated.

The TCR was taken from an adult in good health. The sample consisted of peripheral blood, taken on day 0 of AZD1222 vaccination. The chain combines TRBV11-2 with TRBJ1-5, with a possible D match to TRBD1 (6 bases). CDR3 bases: TGTGCCAGCAGCTTGCAACCCGAGACAGGTGGCCCCAATCAGCCCCAGCATTTT. It yields the protein CASSLQPETGGPNQPQHF.